Below are 19 T cell receptor beta chains sequenced from a single sample in a study of shared clonotypes between healthy human individuals. Only in-frame clones appear in the TCRdb table, and some are missing; sequencing was by immunoSEQ multiplex PCR. The repertoire holds 1.6 million or so clones, with about 98.5% as singletons. Sequenced input: naive CD4+ T cells sorted from blood. Subset here: CD45RA+ positively selected. These receptors were taken from a man in his thirties or forties in good health.

The chain joins TRBV5-1 to TRBJ1-2; 8 bases agree with TRBD1. This CDR3 has 16 residues. V was clipped by 0 bases and J by 8 bases; unmatched bases: 12. CDR1 and CDR2 (germline): SGHRS, YFSETQ. The CDR3 DNA reads as TGCGCCAGCAGCTTGGCCGAGTTGCAGGGGGCTCAAGGCTACACCTTC. This sequence encodes CASSLAELQGAQGYTF.

This sequence joins TRBV5-5 and TRBJ2-7; 8 bases align to TRBD2. The trim removed 0 bases at V and 3 bases at J, leaving 5 bases unmatched. The germline gives CDR1 SGHKS, CDR2 YYEKEE (reference sequence). This CDR3 spans 15 amino acids. CDR3 sequence: CASSLVSGTLYEQYF. CDR3 in DNA: TGTGCCAGCAGCTTGGTTAGCGGGACCCTCTACGAGCAGTACTTC.

V and J are TRBV5-4 and TRBJ2-5; the D call may be TRBD1 or TRBD2 (5 bases each). Germline assignment: CDR1 SGHNT and CDR2 YYREEE (reference sequence). Trimming pared 4 bases from V and 2 bases from J, leaving 12 bases between. This CDR3 is built from 14 residues. CDR3 region: CASSTGTVQETQYF. In DNA, the CDR3 is TGTGCCAGCAGCACCGGGACGGTTCAAGAGACCCAGTACTTC.

The chain has TRBV7-2 and TRBJ2-1; D unclear. Trimming shortened V by 2 bases and J by 0 bases, and 5 bases separated the two germline ends. CDR1 is SGHTA, CDR2 FQGNSA, per germline. CDR3 length equals 14 residues. The CDR3 sequence is CASSLSRSYNEQFF. The CDR3 DNA sequence: TGTGCCAGCAGCTTATCCCGCTCCTACAATGAGCAGTTCTTC.

CDR3 amino acids: CARSALRGPYEQYF. The CDR3 region has the DNA TGTGCCAGAAGCGCGCTTAGGGGACCCTACGAGCAGTACTTC. V is TRBV5-3 and J is TRBJ2-7, with D possibly being TRBD1 or TRBD2 (5 bases each). TRBV5-3 qualifies as an ORF whose function is uncertain. The CDR3 loop spans 14 amino acids. The ends were cut back, 4 bases at V and 2 bases at J, with 13 bases in the middle.

On this clone: Other DNA sequences of this sample code for an identical CDR3. The chain uses TRBV18 and TRBJ2-5; TRBD1 matches at 9 bases. J gave up 2 bases and V 1 base, and 2 bases lay outside the gene matches. The germline gives CDR1 KGHSH, CDR2 LQKENI. This CDR3 comprises 15 residues. For the CDR3, the DNA is TGTGCCAGCTCACCACTCGGGACAGGGCAAGAGACCCAGTACTTC. Translating gives CASSPLGTGQETQYF.

This chain uses TRBV5-1 with TRBJ2-7; 13 nucleotides agree with TRBD2. V lost 5 bases to trimming and J lost 0 bases; unmatched junction nucleotides: 8. The CDR3 contains 17 residues. Germline values: CDR1 SGHRS, CDR2 YFSETQ. The CDR3 spells CASSSGTSGMSSYEQYF. The DNA for the CDR3 is TGCGCCAGCAGTTCCGGGACTAGCGGGATGAGCTCCTACGAGCAGTACTTC.

This chain uses TRBV7-8 with TRBJ2-7; TRBD1 matches at 7 bases. The CDR3 extends over 14 amino acids. The trim removed 1 base at V and 3 bases at J, leaving 3 bases unmatched. Germline V gene lookup returns CDR1 SGHVS and CDR2 FQNEAQ. CDR3 loop: CASSLGDRVYEQYF. The CDR3 bases are TGTGCCAGCAGCTTAGGGGACAGAGTCTACGAGCAGTACTTC.

This clone was seen once. V usage is TRBV28 and J usage is TRBJ2-1; D gene uncertain. The CDR3 runs to 14 residues. Trimming pared 2 bases from V and 7 bases from J, leaving 12 bases between. The V gene's germline CDR1 is MDHEN and CDR2 SYDVKM. DNA of the CDR3: TGTGCCAGCAGTTTACCGGCCCCCCAAAATGAGCAGTTCTTC. Translated: CASSLPAPQNEQFF.

The rearrangement links TRBV5-1 to TRBJ1-2; unclear D gene. From germline, CDR1 is SGHRS and CDR2 YFSETQ. The CDR3 runs to 16 residues. V was shortened by 4 bases and J by 3 bases, with 19 bases between the two germline ends. The CDR3 loop is CASSPGLHLGDYGYTF. Written as DNA, the CDR3 is TGCGCCAGCAGCCCCGGGCTCCACTTGGGCGACTATGGCTACACCTTC.

This chain links TRBV29-1 with TRBJ2-5, with TRBD1 matching over 10 bases. In germline, CDR1 is SQVTM, CDR2 ANQGSEA. This CDR3 has 15 amino acids. V dropped 6 bases and J dropped 1; count of bases not matched to a gene: 8. The CDR3 DNA sequence: TGCAGCGTCCTGGACGGGACAGGGGTCCAAGAGACCCAGTACTTC. Translated: CSVLDGTGVQETQYF.

The V and J genes are TRBV4-3 and TRBJ1-2; D unresolved. From germline, CDR1 is LGHNA and CDR2 YSLEER. The CDR3 is 15 residues long. The germline V and J ends were trimmed by 5 bases and 0 bases, with 13 bases remaining between them. In DNA, the CDR3 is TGCGCCAGCAGCACCCTGTTGGCAGCTAACTATGGCTACACCTTC. This codes for CASSTLLAANYGYTF.

The chain recombines TRBV5-6 with TRBJ2-5; D may be TRBD2 (5 bases). The CDR3 runs to 13 residues. Germline CDR1 is SGHDT and CDR2 is YYEEEE. V lost 2 bases and J lost 5, with 10 bases in between. DNA of the CDR3: TGTGCCAGCAGCTTAAGGAGGACGGAGACCCAGTACTTC. Its protein product is CASSLRRTETQYF. Filled out from reference TRBV5-6 and TRBJ2-5, the complete variable domain reads DAGVTQSPTHLIKTRGQQVTLRCSPKSGHDTVSWYQQALGQGPQFIFQYYEEEERQRGNFPDRFSGHQFPNYSSELNVNALLLGDSALYLCASSLRRTETQYFGPGTRLLVL.

This rearrangement joins TRBV4-3 to TRBJ1-2, with 9 bases matching TRBD1. Germline CDR1 is LGHNA and CDR2 is YSLEER. Trimming cost V 0 bases and J 7 bases; bases outside gene matches: 12. This CDR3 has 17 residues. The CDR3 nucleotides are TGCGCCAGCAGCCAAGAAATCGGGGGACAGGGAAGCCTTGGCTACACCTTC. Translated: CASSQEIGGQGSLGYTF.

This chain uses TRBV28 with TRBJ1-1; D not certain. The CDR3 contains 14 residues. Germline values: CDR1 MDHEN, CDR2 SYDVKM. Trimming took 5 bases from V and 1 from J, leaving 11 bases between them. The DNA for the CDR3 is TGTGCCAGCAGTACAACAACACGGAACACTGAAGCTTTCTTT. Translated: CASSTTTRNTEAFF.

Comment on this clone: The same CDR3 also results from other DNA sequences found in this sample. CDR3 loop: CASYSGGNQPQHF. In DNA, the CDR3 is TGTGCCAGCTACTCAGGGGGCAATCAGCCCCAGCATTTT. V usage is TRBV6-1 and J usage is TRBJ1-5; D possibly corresponds to TRBD1 (6 bases). V was cut by 8 bases and J by 2 bases, with 10 bases left in between. Germline values: CDR1 MNHNS, CDR2 SASEGT. CDR3 length: 13 amino acids.

For the CDR3, the DNA is TGTGCCAGCAGCTTGCCCCGAGACACTGAAGCTTTCTTT. Translating gives CASSLPRDTEAFF. The V gene is TRBV5-4, the J gene TRBJ1-1; unclear D gene. The ends were cut back, 1 base at V and 3 bases at J, with 7 bases in the middle. Germline values: CDR1 SGHNT, CDR2 YYREEE (reference sequence). The CDR3 is 13 residues long.

CDR3 in DNA: TGTGCCAGCAGACAACTAGCAGACGAGCAGTACTTC. It translates to CASRQLADEQYF. The chain links TRBV28 to TRBJ2-7; possibly TRBD2 for D (6 bases). CDR1 is MDHEN, CDR2 SYDVKM, per germline. V was cut by 6 bases and J by 5 bases, with 11 bases left in between. The CDR3 covers 12 residues.

The rearrangement joins TRBV2 to TRBJ2-6, with 11 bases matching TRBD1. Germline trimming cut 8 bases from V and 0 bases from J; bases unmatched to any gene: 9. The CDR3 length is 18 residues. Germline V CDR1 and CDR2: SNHLY, FYNNEI. CDR3 protein: CASVRDRGFLSGANVLTF. Here the CDR3 DNA reads TGTGCCAGCGTAAGGGACAGGGGGTTTCTCTCTGGGGCCAACGTCCTGACTTTC.